The 20 T cell receptor beta chains reported below all come from one sample, sequenced in a study of blood T cell repertoires in COVID-19. Sequenced by immunoSEQ multiplex PCR; TCRdb stores in-frame clones only, minus some. The sample records some 490,000 clones, about nine tenths being singletons. The sample taken for sequencing was PBMCs or T cells enriched from blood (not recorded which). These receptor sequences come from a woman aged 60 to 75 who had recovered from COVID-19.

This sequence joins TRBV19 and TRBJ2-7, with 14 bases identical to TRBD2. Germline CDR1 reads LNHDA; CDR2 reads SQIVND (reference sequence). V lost 5 bases and J lost 7; bases outside the gene matches: 10. The CDR3 runs to 16 residues. Here the CDR3 DNA reads TGTGCCAGTAGTGCCGCGACTAGCGGGAGGGCACAAGAGCAGTACTTC. Translation: CASSAATSGRAQEQYF.

The gene calls are TRBV6-1 and TRBJ1-6; the match to TRBD1 covers 7 bases. The germline gives CDR1 MNHNS, CDR2 SASEGT. This CDR3 contains 15 residues. The trim removed 0 bases at V and 6 bases at J, leaving 2 bases unmatched. CDR3 nucleotides: TGTGCCAGCAGTGAAGCACAGGGGATTAATTCACCCCTCCACTTT. Translated: CASSEAQGINSPLHF.

The chain couples TRBV10-2 to TRBJ1-1; 7 bases are a match to TRBD1. CDR1 and CDR2 (germline): WSHSY, SAAADI. The length of the CDR3 is 13 residues. Trimming cost V 10 bases and J 0 bases; bases outside gene matches: 5. The DNA of the CDR3 is TGCGCCACCTCGGGACAGATGAACACTGAAGCTTTCTTT. Translated: CATSGQMNTEAFF.

This chain connects TRBV6-2 or TRBV6-3 to TRBJ1-2; 11 bases are a match to TRBD1. There are 16 residues in the CDR3. Germline V gives CDR1 MNHEY, CDR2 SVGEGT. V shed 5 bases, J shed 8 bases, and the junction held 13 bases outside the gene matches. The CDR3 bases are TGTGCCAGCAGTACGTCTCCGGGACAGGGGGTGAAAGGCTACACCTTC. It codes for CASSTSPGQGVKGYTF.

In the case of this clone: Within the sample, other DNA sequences also encode this same CDR3. The rearrangement joins TRBV6-5 to TRBJ1-2; 7 bases agree with TRBD1. J was trimmed by 4 bases and V by 5 bases; bases with no gene match: 4. Germline V lookup: CDR1 MNHEY, CDR2 SVGAGI. The CDR3 length is 13 residues. The CDR3 spells CASSLQGIYGYTF. The CDR3 region has the DNA TGTGCCAGCAGTCTACAGGGGATCTATGGCTACACCTTC.

The rearrangement links TRBV28 to TRBJ1-1, with D possibly TRBD1 on 5 matching bases. Trimming cost V 2 bases and J 1 base, with 11 bases left between them. The CDR3 is made up of 15 amino acids. CDR1 and CDR2 (germline): MDHEN, SYDVKM. This CDR3 is CASSLRGETNTEAFF. CDR3 coding DNA: TGTGCCAGCAGTTTAAGGGGTGAGACGAACACTGAAGCTTTCTTT. Supplemented by reference TRBV28 and TRBJ1-1, the full variable domain reads DVKVTQSSRYLVKRTGEKVFLECVQDMDHENMFWYRQDPGLGLRLIYFSYDVKMKEKGDIPEGYSVSREKKERFSLILESASTNQTSMYLCASSLRGETNTEAFFGQGTRLTVV.

Details on this clone: The sample has other DNA sequences that encode this CDR3 too. This sequence joins TRBV4-2 and TRBJ2-3; TRBD2 agrees at 11 bases. In germline, CDR1 is LGHNA, CDR2 YNFKEQ. The length of the CDR3 is 16 residues. V lost 4 bases, J lost 0 bases, and 3 bases stayed unmatched. The CDR3 DNA is TGTGCCAGCAGCCCGCTAGCGGGGGGTAGCACAGATACGCAGTATTTT. It is translated as CASSPLAGGSTDTQYF.

The chain uses TRBV6-5 and TRBJ1-3; 11 bases fit TRBD1. Germline-derived CDR1 and CDR2 are MNHEY and SVGAGI. With 4 bases clipped from V and 7 bases from J, the junction kept 6 bases outside the gene matches. This CDR3 is built from 15 residues. CDR3 sequence: CASSSSGTGGNTIYF. CDR3 DNA sequence: TGTGCCAGCAGTTCGTCGGGGACAGGGGGGAACACCATATATTTT.

The rearrangement uses TRBV4-1 and TRBJ1-4; no definite D call. The CDR3 totals 16 residues. Germline lookup yields CDR1 MGHRA and CDR2 YSYEKL. The V end lost 0 bases, the J end lost 3 bases, and 11 bases lay between the germline ends. CDR3 DNA sequence: TGCGCCAGCAGCCAAGAGCGGGCGGTTCCTAATGAAAAACTGTTTTTT. It encodes CASSQERAVPNEKLFF.

The chain employs TRBV5-1 and TRBJ2-7; 7 bases match TRBD1. CDR3 length: 14 residues. The V gene's germline CDR1 is SGHRS and CDR2 YFSETQ. Trimming cost V 0 bases and J 3 bases; bases outside gene matches: 3. CDR3 DNA: TGCGCCAGCAGCTTGGGAGGGGGCAACTACGAGCAGTACTTC. It is translated as CASSLGGGNYEQYF.

The chain combines TRBV5-1 with TRBJ2-7; D might be TRBD2 (6 bases). Trimming left V 2 bases short and J 0 bases short, with 9 bases between. Looked up from germline, CDR1 is SGHRS and CDR2 is YFSETQ. This CDR3 is 14 amino acids long. The CDR3 is CASSFGDSSYEQYF. The CDR3 region has the DNA TGCGCCAGCAGCTTTGGGGACTCCTCCTACGAGCAGTACTTC.

A few counts support this clone. This chain joins TRBV5-1 and TRBJ2-7; D gene ambiguous. Germline CDR1 SGHRS, CDR2 YFSETQ. The CDR3 contains 12 residues. V dropped 0 bases and J dropped 3 bases, with 4 bases sitting between them. In nucleotides, the CDR3 is TGCGCCAGCAGCTTGGATAACTACGAGCAGTACTTC. It codes for CASSLDNYEQYF.

The chain employs TRBV28 and TRBJ1-5; D gene ambiguous. V lost 2 bases to trimming and J lost 9 bases, with 11 bases between them. The germline CDR1 and CDR2 sequences are MDHEN and SYDVKM. This CDR3 spans 13 amino acids. The CDR3 sequence: CASSLILGGPQHF. As DNA, the CDR3 is TGTGCCAGCAGTTTAATACTTGGAGGGCCCCAGCATTTT.

This chain connects TRBV19 to TRBJ1-5, with 9 bases lining up with TRBD1. Germline V lookup: CDR1 LNHDA, CDR2 SQIVND (reference sequence). The ends lost 4 bases at V and 4 bases at J; junction bases unmatched: 5. The CDR3 consists of 15 residues. The DNA for the CDR3 is TGTGCCAGTAGTAAAGCTGGGACAGGGAATCAGCCCCAGCATTTT. It yields the protein CASSKAGTGNQPQHF.

The sample holds one count of this clone. CDR3 nucleotide sequence: TGTGCCAGCAGTTTTATGGAGGGAAACTCACCCCTCCACTTT. Translating gives CASSFMEGNSPLHF. V is TRBV27 and J is TRBJ1-6, with no clear D. V gave up 3 bases and J gave up 10 bases, with 13 bases separating them. CDR3 length: 14 residues. Germline assignment: CDR1 MNHEY and CDR2 SMNVEV (reference sequence).

The chain is built from TRBV6-5 and TRBJ1-2, with D hard to call. The V end was cut by 4 bases, the J end by 3 bases, with 9 bases between. The CDR3 sequence is 13 residues long. CDR1 and CDR2 from the germline V gene are MNHEY and SVGAGI. The CDR3 sequence is CASSLSLDYGYTF. The DNA of the CDR3 is TGTGCCAGCAGTTTGTCCCTAGACTATGGCTACACCTTC.

The V call is TRBV3-1 (or the pseudogene TRBV3-2), the J call TRBJ1-5, with a weak D call TRBD1 (6 bases). Germline lookup yields CDR1 LGHDT and CDR2 YNNKEL (reference sequence). This CDR3 is built from 15 residues. Trimming pared 1 base from V and 4 bases from J, leaving 11 bases between. The CDR3 sequence is CASSQGGLGNQPQHF. In DNA form, the CDR3 reads TGTGCCAGCAGCCAAGGGGGGCTAGGAAATCAGCCCCAGCATTTT.

A single count supports this clone. The V call is TRBV2, the J call TRBJ1-6, with D unclear. The germline V gene encodes CDR1 SNHLY and CDR2 FYNNEI. V lost 6 bases and J 8 bases, leaving 8 bases between the germline ends. The CDR3 spans 12 residues. CDR3 in DNA: TGTGCCAGCAGGGGCCGCCATTCACCCCTCCACTTT. Translating it yields CASRGRHSPLHF.

The rearrangement joins TRBV2 to TRBJ1-2; D uncertain. CDR3 length: 13 amino acids. Trimming took off 4 bases at V and 3 bases at J, with 9 bases between the two ends. Germline V lookup: CDR1 SNHLY, CDR2 FYNNEI. The CDR3 reads CASSGLEHYGYTF. CDR3 DNA: TGTGCCAGCAGTGGTCTAGAGCACTATGGCTACACCTTC.

V and J are TRBV25-1 and TRBJ2-7, with TRBD2 as a possible D gene (5 bases). Trimming left V 6 bases short and J 1 base short, with 10 bases between. There are 13 residues in the CDR3. CDR1 MGHDK and CDR2 SYGVNS come from the germline V gene. This CDR3 is CASRRVGSYEQYF. Written as DNA, the CDR3 is TGTGCCAGCAGGAGGGTTGGGTCCTACGAGCAGTACTTC.